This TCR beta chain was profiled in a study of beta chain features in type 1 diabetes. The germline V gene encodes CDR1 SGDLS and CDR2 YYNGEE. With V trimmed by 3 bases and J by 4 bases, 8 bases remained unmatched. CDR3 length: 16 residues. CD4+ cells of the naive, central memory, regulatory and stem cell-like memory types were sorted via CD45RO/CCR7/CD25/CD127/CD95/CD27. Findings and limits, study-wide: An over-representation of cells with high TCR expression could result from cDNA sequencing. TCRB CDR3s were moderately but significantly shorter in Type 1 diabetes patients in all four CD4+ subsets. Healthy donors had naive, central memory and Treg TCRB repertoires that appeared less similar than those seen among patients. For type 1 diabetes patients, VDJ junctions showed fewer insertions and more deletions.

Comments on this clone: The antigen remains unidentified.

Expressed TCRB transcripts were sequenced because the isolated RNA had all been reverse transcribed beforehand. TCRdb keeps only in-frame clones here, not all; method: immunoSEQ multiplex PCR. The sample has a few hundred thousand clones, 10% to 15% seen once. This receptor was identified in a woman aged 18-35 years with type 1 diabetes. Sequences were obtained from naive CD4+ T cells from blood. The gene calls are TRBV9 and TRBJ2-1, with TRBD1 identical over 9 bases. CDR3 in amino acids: CASSANVGQGYNEQFF. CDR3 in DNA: TGTGCCAGCAGCGCGAACGTGGGACAGGGATACAATGAGCAGTTCTTC.